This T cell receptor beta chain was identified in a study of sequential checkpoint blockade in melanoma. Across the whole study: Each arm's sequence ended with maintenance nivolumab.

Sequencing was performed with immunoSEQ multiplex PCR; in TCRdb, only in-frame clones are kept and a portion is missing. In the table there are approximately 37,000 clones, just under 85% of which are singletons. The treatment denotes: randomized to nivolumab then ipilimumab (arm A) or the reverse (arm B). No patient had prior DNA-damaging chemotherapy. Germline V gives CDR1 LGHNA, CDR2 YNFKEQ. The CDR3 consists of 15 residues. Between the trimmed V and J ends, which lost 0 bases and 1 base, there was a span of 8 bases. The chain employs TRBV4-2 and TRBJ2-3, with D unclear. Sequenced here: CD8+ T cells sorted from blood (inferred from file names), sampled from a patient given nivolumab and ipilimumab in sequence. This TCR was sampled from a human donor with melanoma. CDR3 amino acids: CASSQDALGTDTQYF. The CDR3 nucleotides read TGTGCCAGCAGCCAAGACGCGTTAGGCACAGATACGCAGTATTTT.